Listed below are T cell receptor beta chains from one sample, sequenced in a study of CD8+ T cells in alopecia areata. Sequencing was performed with immunoSEQ multiplex PCR; in TCRdb, only in-frame clones are kept and a portion is missing. This sample has about 100,000 clones, with just under 60% found just once. The specimen comprised CD8+ T cells sorted from blood, sampled at approximately week 60, from a patient treated with tofacitinib. Source of these receptors: a human donor with alopecia areata. The CDR3 runs from the conserved cysteine through the conserved F or W. The order of the fields is D gene, J gene, clone size, V gene, CDR3 protein, CDR3 DNA. A D gene is named only where the DNA matches it firmly. Where a row states a size, it is once, few, many or the class of an expanded clone; other rows omit it.

d_gene: -; j_gene: TRBJ2-1; abundance: few; v_gene: TRBV5-1; CDR3aa: CASSLVSNEQFF; CDR3nt: TGCGCCAGCAGCTTGGTGTCTAATGAGCAGTTCTTC
d_gene: TRBD2; j_gene: TRBJ2-7; abundance: -; v_gene: TRBV4-1; CDR3aa: CASSPGTRGYEQYF; CDR3nt: TGCGCCAGCAGCCCCGGGACTAGAGGGTACGAGCAGTACTTC
d_gene: -; j_gene: TRBJ2-1; abundance: -; v_gene: TRBV5-6; CDR3aa: CASSYGSWQSYNEQFF; CDR3nt: TGTGCCAGCAGCTACGGTTCCTGGCAGTCCTACAATGAGCAGTTCTTC
d_gene: -; j_gene: TRBJ1-2; abundance: -; v_gene: TRBV4-1; CDR3aa: CASSPAGLRDGYTF; CDR3nt: TGCGCCAGCAGCCCGGCGGGGCTCAGGGATGGCTACACCTTC
d_gene: -; j_gene: TRBJ2-7; abundance: few; v_gene: TRBV5-1; CDR3aa: CASSPESYEQYF; CDR3nt: TGCGCCAGCAGCCCGGAATCCTACGAGCAGTACTTC
d_gene: -; j_gene: TRBJ1-1; abundance: -; v_gene: TRBV5-6; CDR3aa: CASSLGLGGTEAFF; CDR3nt: TGTGCCAGCAGCTTGGGTCTTGGGGGCACTGAAGCTTTCTTT
d_gene: -; j_gene: TRBJ1-5; abundance: -; v_gene: TRBV27; CDR3aa: CASLSETGSGQPQHF; CDR3nt: TGTGCCAGCCTCAGCGAGACGGGGTCAGGTCAGCCCCAGCATTTT
d_gene: -; j_gene: TRBJ2-7; abundance: -; v_gene: TRBV10-3; CDR3aa: CAISESVEQYF; CDR3nt: TGTGCCATCAGTGAGTCGGTTGAGCAGTACTTC
d_gene: -; j_gene: TRBJ2-1; abundance: -; v_gene: TRBV5-1; CDR3aa: CASSSYNEQFF; CDR3nt: TGCGCCAGCAGCTCCTACAATGAGCAGTTCTTC
d_gene: -; j_gene: TRBJ2-1; abundance: -; v_gene: TRBV30; CDR3aa: CAWSSSVPNEQFF; CDR3nt: TGTGCCTGGAGTTCGTCGGTTCCGAATGAGCAGTTCTTC
d_gene: -; j_gene: TRBJ1-5; abundance: -; v_gene: TRBV7-9; CDR3aa: CASSPSDSSNQPQHF; CDR3nt: TGTGCCAGCAGCCCATCGGACAGTAGCAATCAGCCCCAGCATTTT
d_gene: -; j_gene: TRBJ2-3; abundance: -; v_gene: TRBV6-4; CDR3aa: CASSDSYTDTQYF; CDR3nt: TGTGCCAGCAGTGACTCGTACACCGATACGCAGTATTTT
d_gene: -; j_gene: TRBJ2-3; abundance: once; v_gene: TRBV2; CDR3aa: CASSVEGSSTDTQYF; CDR3nt: TGTGCCAGCAGTGTAGAGGGGTCTAGCACAGATACGCAGTATTTT
d_gene: TRBD2; j_gene: TRBJ2-1; abundance: -; v_gene: TRBV30; CDR3aa: CAWRSGGAFNEQFF; CDR3nt: TGTGCCTGGAGATCGGGGGGGGCCTTCAATGAGCAGTTCTTC
d_gene: -; j_gene: TRBJ2-7; abundance: -; v_gene: TRBV7-9; CDR3aa: CASSPPTGPYEQYF; CDR3nt: TGTGCCAGCAGTCCCCCCACAGGTCCCTACGAGCAGTACTTC
d_gene: -; j_gene: TRBJ2-5; abundance: -; v_gene: TRBV11-2; CDR3aa: CASSLGVRHAERTQYF; CDR3nt: TGTGCCAGCAGCTTGGGCGTGAGGCACGCGGAGAGGACCCAGTACTTC
d_gene: TRBD2; j_gene: TRBJ2-1; abundance: -; v_gene: TRBV5-1; CDR3aa: CASSLVHSGANNEQFF; CDR3nt: TGCGCCAGCAGCTTGGTTCATAGCGGGGCAAACAATGAGCAGTTCTTC
d_gene: TRBD2; j_gene: TRBJ2-2; abundance: -; v_gene: TRBV27; CDR3aa: CASSPALPSGGESGELFF; CDR3nt: TGTGCCAGCAGTCCAGCCCTCCCTAGCGGGGGTGAATCGGGGGAGCTGTTTTTT
d_gene: -; j_gene: TRBJ2-7; abundance: -; v_gene: TRBV11-2; CDR3aa: CASSSAQGDYEQYF; CDR3nt: TGTGCCAGCAGCTCGGCCCAAGGGGACTACGAGCAGTACTTC
d_gene: -; j_gene: TRBJ1-4; abundance: -; v_gene: TRBV7-9; CDR3aa: CASSLVGANEKLFF; CDR3nt: TGTGCCAGCAGCTTGGTGGGGGCTAATGAAAAACTGTTTTTT
d_gene: TRBD1; j_gene: TRBJ1-1; abundance: -; v_gene: TRBV7-8; CDR3aa: CASSLGRQGQAFF; CDR3nt: TGTGCCAGCAGCTTAGGTCGACAGGGTCAAGCTTTCTTT
d_gene: -; j_gene: TRBJ1-2; abundance: -; v_gene: TRBV25-1; CDR3aa: CASSEKLGYGYTF; CDR3nt: TGTGCCAGCAGTGAAAAGTTGGGGTATGGCTACACCTTC
d_gene: TRBD2; j_gene: TRBJ2-1; abundance: -; v_gene: TRBV9; CDR3aa: CASARGALQNNEQFF; CDR3nt: TGTGCCAGTGCGCGGGGGGCCCTCCAAAACAATGAGCAGTTCTTC
d_gene: TRBD1; j_gene: TRBJ1-5; abundance: -; v_gene: TRBV27; CDR3aa: CASSLEGQANQPQHF; CDR3nt: TGTGCCAGCAGTTTAGAGGGACAGGCGAATCAGCCCCAGCATTTT
d_gene: -; j_gene: TRBJ2-2; abundance: once; v_gene: TRBV7-2; CDR3aa: CASSLVFGELFF; CDR3nt: TGTGCCAGCAGCTTAGTTTTCGGGGAGCTGTTTTTT
d_gene: -; j_gene: TRBJ1-5; abundance: -; v_gene: TRBV29-1; CDR3aa: CSVVAGSNQPQHF; CDR3nt: TGCAGCGTTGTGGCCGGAAGCAATCAGCCCCAGCATTTT
d_gene: -; j_gene: TRBJ1-2; abundance: -; v_gene: TRBV5-1; CDR3aa: CASSLTQGGANGYTF; CDR3nt: TGCGCCAGCAGCTTAACGCAAGGCGGGGCTAATGGCTACACCTTC
d_gene: -; j_gene: TRBJ2-2; abundance: -; v_gene: TRBV6-1; CDR3aa: CASLRGDTGIGELFF; CDR3nt: TGTGCCAGCCTCCGCGGGGACACCGGAATCGGGGAGCTGTTTTTT